The 30 T cell receptor beta chains in this list originate from one sample, sequenced in a study of cytomegalovirus exposure and HLA in healthy donors. This PCR relied on a set of 60 Vbeta primers and 13 Jbeta primers. Sequencing was performed with immunoSEQ multiplex PCR; in TCRdb, only in-frame clones are kept and a portion is missing. The data hold some 40,000 clones, with 74% observed a single time. The material sequenced was PBMCs. These receptors came from a man under 40 in good health and CMV-seronegative.

V usage is TRBV20-1 and J usage is TRBJ1-1; D is uncertain. Trimming shortened V by 6 bases and J by 5 bases, and 7 bases separated the two germline ends. Germline V gene lookup returns CDR1 DFQATT and CDR2 SNEGSKA (reference sequence). CDR3 size: 10 residues. The DNA of the CDR3 is TGCAGTGCCAAGAGGACTGAAGCTTTCTTT. Translating it yields CSAKRTEAFF.

The gene calls are TRBV6-5 and TRBJ1-1; D is possibly TRBD1 (6 bases). The germline gives CDR1 MNHEY, CDR2 SVGAGI. Deletions cut 0 bases from V and 2 bases from J, with 13 bases between. This CDR3 is built from 16 residues. The CDR3 protein is CASSYSWQGINTEAFF. The CDR3, as DNA: TGTGCCAGCAGTTACTCGTGGCAGGGGATCAACACTGAAGCTTTCTTT.

The chain recombines TRBV6-1 with TRBJ1-1; 7 nucleotides line up with TRBD1. Germline trimming cut 6 bases from V and 8 bases from J; bases unmatched to any gene: 3. Per the germline V gene, CDR1 is MNHNS and CDR2 is SASEGT. The CDR3 loop spans 11 amino acids. CDR3 nucleotides: TGTGCCAGCAGGCGACAGGGAGAAGCTTTCTTT. It is translated as CASRRQGEAFF.

The gene calls are TRBV9 and TRBJ2-1; perhaps TRBD2 as D (6 bases). Germline V lookup: CDR1 SGDLS, CDR2 YYNGEE. There are 15 residues in the CDR3. Trimming removed 4 bases at V and 6 bases at J, with 17 bases between. The CDR3 DNA follows: TGTGCCAGCAGCCCACGGGACTGGGAAGGCAATGAGCAGTTCTTC. Its protein product is CASSPRDWEGNEQFF.

The J gene is TRBJ2-5, the V gene TRBV11-2; weak D call: TRBD1 (6 bases). This CDR3 contains 13 residues. The V gene lost 6 bases and the J gene lost 1 base, with 9 bases spanning the gap. The germline V gene has CDR1 SGHAT and CDR2 FQNNGV. The DNA for the CDR3 is TGTGCCAGCAGTACAGGGCTCCAAGAGACCCAGTACTTC. Its translation: CASSTGLQETQYF.

The chain links TRBV2 to TRBJ2-5, with D possibly TRBD2 on 7 matching bases. Germline CDR1 and CDR2: SNHLY and FYNNEI. V gave up 5 bases and J gave up 5 bases, with 12 bases separating them. The CDR3 length is 13 residues. CDR3 residues: CASSRGAYETQYF. The CDR3 coding sequence is TGTGCCAGCAGTCGGGGGGCCTACGAGACCCAGTACTTC.

The gene calls are TRBV25-1 and TRBJ1-3; D is perhaps TRBD1 (6 bases). Germline V lookup: CDR1 MGHDK, CDR2 SYGVNS. Trimming pared 3 bases from V and 0 bases from J, leaving 12 bases between. The CDR3 has 16 residues. CDR3: CASSDRGGNSGNTIYF. The DNA for the CDR3 is TGTGCCAGCAGTGATAGGGGGGGAAACTCTGGAAACACCATATATTTT.

The rearrangement uses TRBV28 and TRBJ1-2; 8 bases fit TRBD1. This CDR3 spans 17 amino acids. The germline CDR1 and CDR2 sequences are MDHEN and SYDVKM. V lost 6 bases and J lost 6; bases outside the gene matches: 18. CDR3 DNA: TGTGCCAGCAGCCTCCCTGATGCACAGGGGGTGGGGCATGGCTACACCTTC. It specifies CASSLPDAQGVGHGYTF.

The chain links TRBV30 to TRBJ2-1, with TRBD2 matching 13 bases. This CDR3 has 20 residues. V shed 1 base, J shed 6 bases, and the junction held 18 bases outside the gene matches. CDR1 and CDR2 (germline): GTSNPN, SVGIG (reference sequence). Here the CDR3 DNA reads TGTGCCTGGAGTGCCAAGGACAGGCCACTAGCGGGAGGGATCGGCAATGAGCAGTTCTTC. Its protein is CAWSAKDRPLAGGIGNEQFF.

A single count supports this clone. The chain is built from TRBV6-1 and TRBJ1-2; no clear D gene. V was clipped by 0 bases and J by 3 bases, with 5 bases between them. Germline CDR1 and CDR2: MNHNS and SASEGT. The CDR3 contains 13 residues. The DNA for the CDR3 is TGTGCCAGCAGTGAAGCGTCGTACTATGGCTACACCTTC. It specifies CASSEASYYGYTF.

This clone is classed as medium-sized. Here the CDR3 reads CASSLLPTSGASSYEQYF. CDR3 DNA: TGCGCCAGCAGCTTGCTCCCGACTAGCGGGGCGAGCTCCTACGAGCAGTACTTC. The J gene is TRBJ2-7, the V gene TRBV5-1, with 11 nucleotides matching TRBD2. CDR3 length equals 18 residues. V was pared by 1 base and J by 0 bases, with 9 bases of the junction left unmatched. Germline CDR1 reads SGHRS; CDR2 reads YFSETQ.

This clone was detected only a few times. V usage is TRBV6-5 and J usage is TRBJ2-2; a possible D gene is TRBD1 (5 bases). Per germline, CDR1 MNHEY and CDR2 SVGAGI. V shed 2 bases and J shed 0 bases, with 7 bases lying between them. The CDR3 is 15 amino acids. This CDR3 is CASSYRQPNTGELFF. In DNA, the CDR3 is TGTGCCAGCAGTTACCGACAGCCGAACACCGGGGAGCTGTTTTTT.

The genes are TRBV4-1 and TRBJ2-1; D unclear. V gave up 3 bases and J gave up 4 bases, with 10 bases separating them. CDR3 length: 14 residues. Germline CDR1 reads MGHRA; CDR2 reads YSYEKL. CDR3: CASSHPDIYNEQFF. The DNA of the CDR3 is TGCGCCAGCAGCCATCCTGACATATACAATGAGCAGTTCTTC.

The gene calls are TRBV27 and TRBJ2-3; D not resolved. Germline V gene data show CDR1 as MNHEY and CDR2 as SMNVEV (reference sequence). V was trimmed by 6 bases and J by 0 bases, leaving 16 bases between them. This CDR3 contains 16 residues. CDR3 residues: CASRYHSYSSTDTQYF. The CDR3 DNA sequence: TGTGCCAGCAGATATCACAGCTATTCTAGCACAGATACGCAGTATTTT.

The chain combines TRBV5-4 with TRBJ2-2; possible D gene TRBD1, 6 bases. Germline loops: CDR1 SGHNT, CDR2 YYREEE (reference sequence). The CDR3 runs 15 residues. V lost 0 bases to trimming and J lost 5 bases, with 11 bases between them. The DNA for the CDR3 is TGTGCCAGCAGCTTGGAACAGGGACGAACCGGGGAGCTGTTTTTT. Its protein product is CASSLEQGRTGELFF. Based on the CDR3 plus reference TRBV5-4 and TRBJ2-2, the full variable domain is ETGVTQSPTHLIKTRGQQVTLRCSSQSGHNTVSWYQQALGQGPQFIFQYYREEENGRGNFPPRFSGLQFPNYSSELNVNALELDDSALYLCASSLEQGRTGELFFGEGSRLTVL.

The rearrangement uses TRBV28 and TRBJ1-2; 7 bases are shared with TRBD1. Germline-derived CDR1 and CDR2 are MDHEN and SYDVKM. The CDR3 is 14 residues long. V was pared by 3 bases and J by 4 bases, with 5 bases of the junction left unmatched. The DNA for the CDR3 is TGTGCCAGCAGTTTCGGACAGGTGGGCTATGGCTACACCTTC. Translation: CASSFGQVGYGYTF.

This rearrangement joins TRBV10-3 to TRBJ2-3; 11 bases line up with TRBD2. J gave up 2 bases and V 0 bases, and 10 bases lay outside the gene matches. The CDR3 sequence is 19 residues long. Germline CDR1 ENHRY, CDR2 SYGVKD. CDR3 in amino acids: CAISESGTTSGRFTDTQYF. The CDR3 DNA reads as TGTGCCATCAGTGAGTCTGGTACTACTAGCGGGAGATTCACAGATACGCAGTATTTT.

The chain couples TRBV19 to TRBJ1-1; 7 bases are shared with TRBD1. CDR1 LNHDA and CDR2 SQIVND come from the germline V gene (reference sequence). The length of the CDR3 is 12 residues. V lost 5 bases, J lost 4 bases, and 1 base stayed unmatched. The CDR3: CASSQGGTEAFF. DNA of the CDR3: TGTGCCAGTAGTCAGGGGGGCACTGAAGCTTTCTTT.

This sequence joins TRBV6-6 and TRBJ2-2; D call uncertain. The germline CDR1 and CDR2 sequences are MNHNY and SVGAGI (reference sequence). CDR3 size: 15 residues. With 6 bases removed from V and 0 bases from J, the gap between germline ends came to 11 bases. CDR3 protein: CASRLSVSNTGELFF. The CDR3 nucleotides read TGTGCCAGCAGATTGTCCGTTTCGAACACCGGGGAGCTGTTTTTT.

The chain recombines TRBV6-1 with TRBJ2-7, with TRBD1 matching 8 bases. V trimming: 7 bases; J trimming: 4 bases; junction bases outside the gene matches: 9. This CDR3 comprises 14 residues. Germline loops: CDR1 MNHNS, CDR2 SASEGT. CDR3 region: CASTDRGAIYEQYF. In nucleotides, the CDR3 is TGTGCCAGCACCGACAGGGGAGCAATATACGAGCAGTACTTC.

This chain connects TRBV5-1 to TRBJ2-1; TRBD2 matches 8 bases. With V trimmed by 4 bases and J by 4 bases, 10 bases remained unmatched. CDR3 length: 16 amino acids. Germline V gene sequence: CDR1 SGHRS, CDR2 YFSETQ. CDR3 DNA sequence: TGCGCCAGCAGCATTGGGTTGGGACTAGGGTACAATGAGCAGTTCTTC. As protein: CASSIGLGLGYNEQFF.

J is TRBJ2-7 and V is TRBV7-8; 10 bases agree with TRBD1. This CDR3 has 13 residues. Looked up from germline, CDR1 is SGHVS and CDR2 is FQNEAQ. The junction had 3 bases not matched to a gene; V was cut back by 4 bases and J by 6 bases. CDR3 sequence reads: CASSWGQGTEQYF. In DNA form, the CDR3 reads TGTGCCAGCAGCTGGGGACAGGGGACCGAGCAGTACTTC.

V is TRBV28 and J is TRBJ1-2; 8 bases align to TRBD1. This CDR3 is built from 14 residues. Germline-derived CDR1 and CDR2 are MDHEN and SYDVKM. The trim removed 10 bases at V and 8 bases at J, leaving 15 bases unmatched. The CDR3 DNA reads TGTGCCACCAGGACAGGGTCCATTAACGAGGGCTACACCTTC. Translating gives CATRTGSINEGYTF.

This clone turned up a few times. This chain connects TRBV7-8 to TRBJ1-1; TRBD1 matches at 10 bases. J lost 10 bases, V lost 4 bases, and 9 bases had no gene match. The CDR3 sequence is 14 residues long. Germline CDR1 reads SGHVS; CDR2 reads FQNEAQ. CDR3 residues: CASSSTGTGDSAFF. In DNA, the CDR3 is TGTGCCAGCAGCTCAACCGGGACAGGGGATTCAGCTTTCTTT.

The chain couples TRBV6-5 to TRBJ1-1; weak D call: TRBD1 (5 bases). This CDR3 contains 14 residues. V lost 5 bases, J lost 7 bases, and 17 bases lay in between. CDR1 MNHEY and CDR2 SVGAGI come from the germline V gene. CDR3 amino acids: CASSDWGVENEAFF. The CDR3 nucleotides read TGTGCCAGCAGTGACTGGGGGGTTGAGAATGAAGCTTTCTTT.

Concerning this clone itself: The junction does not match germline at one end; this may be a read error. This chain joins TRBV28 and TRBJ1-2, with TRBD1 identical over 7 bases. CDR1 is MDHEN, CDR2 SYDVKM, per germline. The CDR3 extends over 11 amino acids. CDR3 loop: CASSLGRDRIF. For the CDR3, the DNA is TGTGCCAGCAGTTTAGGACGGGACAGAATCTTC.

J is TRBJ2-1 and V is TRBV29-1; 11 bases agree with TRBD1. The germline gives CDR1 SQVTM, CDR2 ANQGSEA. V was clipped by 3 bases and J by 9 bases; unmatched bases: 7. This CDR3 region has 14 residues. In nucleotides, the CDR3 is TGCAGCGTTGACCTGGGACAGGGGGTGGGTGAGCAGTTCTTC. This encodes CSVDLGQGVGEQFF.

The CDR3 DNA reads as TGTGCCAGCAGCTTGTCTGGCCAGGGCTATGGTCAGCCCCAGCATTTT. This gives the protein CASSLSGQGYGQPQHF. The J gene is TRBJ1-5, the V gene TRBV11-2; D is possibly TRBD1 (5 bases). The CDR3 consists of 16 residues. Germline V gene sequence: CDR1 SGHAT, CDR2 FQNNGV. The V gene lost 3 bases and the J gene lost 6 bases, with 18 bases spanning the gap.

The chain uses TRBV18 and TRBJ1-1, with D possibly being TRBD1 (6 bases). Germline V gene sequence: CDR1 KGHSH, CDR2 LQKENI. The CDR3 contains 15 residues. Trimming removed 3 bases at V and 0 bases at J, with 11 bases between. For the CDR3, the DNA is TGTGCCAGCTCACCCCAGGGGTTAGTGAACACTGAAGCTTTCTTT. This codes for CASSPQGLVNTEAFF.

The chain recombines TRBV6-1 with TRBJ1-4; D is perhaps TRBD1 (6 bases). The length of the CDR3 is 12 residues. Germline CDR1 and CDR2: MNHNS and SASEGT. V shed 6 bases and J shed 6 bases, with 8 bases lying between them. DNA of the CDR3: TGTGCCAGCAGGGGGGCCGATGAAAAACTGTTTTTT. Translated: CASRGADEKLFF.